The rows below give T cell receptor beta chains drawn from one sample of a study of spatial heterogeneity in lung cancer. Each CDR3 protein is one row after TCRdb ran MiXCR on the 5' RACE reads. The sample holds 35,000 or so distinct CDR3 sequences; roughly 5.6% are singletons and the top ten take around 30%. This material consisted of PBMCs, taken at surgery. These receptors were obtained from a female donor with early-stage non-small cell lung cancer. Both conserved end residues are part of each CDR3. D genes are given only for firm matches. Rows may omit the clone size; those that give it use once, few, many or a size class.

clone size	V gene	D gene	J gene	CDR3 length	CDR3 protein	CDR3 DNA
many	TRBV6-5	TRBD1	TRBJ2-7	14	CASSYGQGLYEQYF	TGTGCCAGCAGTTACGGACAGGGTCTTTACGAGCAGTACTTC
many	TRBV12-3/TRBV12-4	TRBD2	TRBJ2-1	15	CASSLVASGYNEQFF	TGTGCCAGCAGTTTAGTGGCTAGCGGTTACAATGAGCAGTTCTTC
many	TRBV4-3	-	TRBJ2-3	13	CASSSALEDTQYF	TGCGCCAGCAGCTCCGCACTAGAAGATACGCAGTATTTT
many	TRBV20-1	-	TRBJ2-3	14	CSARDTRFGNTQYF	TGCAGTGCCCGGGACACCCGGTTTGGTAATACGCAGTATTTT
many	TRBV6-2/TRBV6-3	-	TRBJ2-3	11	CAAQTFDTQYF	TGTGCCGCGCAGACTTTTGATACGCAGTATTTT
many	TRBV12-3/TRBV12-4	TRBD2	TRBJ2-1	15	CASSPSGGASYEQFF	TGTGCCAGCAGTCCTAGCGGGGGGGCCTCGTATGAGCAGTTCTTC
many	TRBV5-4	-	TRBJ1-1	14	CASSFKQLNTEAFF	TGTGCCAGCAGCTTCAAACAGCTGAACACTGAAGCTTTCTTT
-	TRBV18	-	TRBJ1-1	13	CASSPLQTAEAFF	TGTGCCAGCTCACCGCTTCAAACGGCCGAAGCTTTCTTT
-	TRBV11-2	-	TRBJ1-1	14	CASSLLPGSTEAFF	TGTGCCAGCAGCTTACTCCCCGGGTCCACTGAAGCTTTCTTT
many	TRBV28	-	TRBJ2-5	12	CASSPRGETQYF	TGTGCCAGCAGTCCCCGAGGGGAGACCCAGTACTTC
many	TRBV5-1	-	TRBJ1-2	14	CASSWDAGVYGYTF	TGCGCCAGCAGCTGGGACGCAGGAGTTTATGGCTACACCTTC
-	TRBV7-9	-	TRBJ2-5	14	CASSLRAVQETQYF	TGTGCCAGCAGCTTACGGGCAGTTCAAGAGACCCAGTACTTC
few	TRBV10-2	TRBD2	TRBJ2-1	13	CASSLAGYNEQFF	TGCGCCAGCAGTCTAGCGGGCTACAATGAGCAGTTCTTC
many	TRBV7-9	-	TRBJ1-4	13	CASSPQSNEKLFF	TGTGCCAGCAGCCCACAGTCTAATGAAAAACTGTTTTTT
many	TRBV27	-	TRBJ2-1	14	CASSIGGTYNEQFF	TGTGCCAGCAGTATTGGGGGGACCTACAATGAGCAGTTCTTC
many	TRBV14	-	TRBJ2-3	16	CASSQPAGWWADTQYF	TGTGCCAGCAGCCAACCGGCGGGATGGTGGGCAGATACGCAGTATTTT
many	TRBV7-9	-	TRBJ1-1	18	CASSFSGRAGRGHTEAFF	TGTGCCAGCAGCTTTTCAGGGAGAGCGGGCAGGGGTCACACTGAAGCTTTCTTT
many	TRBV29-1	TRBD2	TRBJ2-1	16	CSGGLAGGSSYNEQFF	TGCAGCGGGGGACTAGCGGGAGGTAGCTCCTACAATGAGCAGTTCTTC
-	TRBV3-1	-	TRBJ2-1	15	CASSQDYSLSNEQFF	TGTGCCAGCAGCCAGGACTACTCCCTTAGCAATGAGCAGTTCTTC
few	TRBV5-1	TRBD2	TRBJ2-3	16	CASSLDTSGRADTQYF	TGCGCCAGCAGCTTGGACACTAGCGGGAGGGCAGATACGCAGTATTTT
many	TRBV5-6	-	TRBJ1-4	12	CASSLRREKLFF	TGTGCCAGCAGCTTGCGCAGGGAAAAACTGTTTTTT
many	TRBV5-1	-	TRBJ2-2	17	CASSPTLLRDNTGELFF	TGCGCCAGCAGCCCCACTTTATTGCGGGATAACACCGGGGAGCTGTTTTTT
many	TRBV5-1	-	TRBJ1-4	15	CASSLIGTRDEKLFF	TGCGCCAGCAGCTTGATCGGGACAAGAGACGAAAAACTGTTTTTT
many	TRBV7-8	-	TRBJ2-5	14	CASSLSAVAETQYF	TGTGCCAGCAGCTTAAGTGCGGTGGCAGAGACCCAGTACTTC
many	TRBV29-1	-	TRBJ1-5	12	CSVWDANQPQHF	TGCAGCGTTTGGGACGCCAATCAGCCCCAGCATTTT
-	TRBV9	-	TRBJ2-1	14	CASSVVAVDNEQFF	TGTGCCAGCAGCGTAGTTGCAGTGGACAATGAGCAGTTCTTC
many	TRBV5-1	-	TRBJ2-3	16	CASSPPQDSFGDTQYF	TGCGCCAGCAGCCCCCCACAGGACAGTTTTGGAGATACGCAGTATTTT
many	TRBV2	-	TRBJ1-1	14	CASSETAAGTEAFF	TGTGCCAGCAGTGAAACAGCGGCGGGGACTGAAGCTTTCTTT
many	TRBV6-5	-	TRBJ1-1	12	CASRTGSDEAFF	TGTGCCAGCAGGACGGGTTCTGATGAAGCTTTCTTT
many	TRBV2	-	TRBJ1-1	15	CASSEKGGENTEAFF	TGTGCCAGCAGTGAAAAAGGGGGTGAGAACACTGAAGCTTTCTTT
medium-sized	TRBV10-3	TRBD2	TRBJ2-5	19	CAISSPATRGLAGQETQYF	TGTGCCATCAGTTCCCCCGCTACCCGGGGGCTAGCGGGTCAAGAGACCCAGTACTTC
many	TRBV20-1	-	TRBJ2-3	14	CSALFGGNTDTQYF	TGCAGTGCTTTATTTGGCGGAAACACAGATACGCAGTATTTT
many	TRBV5-1	-	TRBJ1-1	13	CASRRGLNTEAFF	TGCGCCAGCAGGAGAGGCCTGAACACTGAAGCTTTCTTT
many	TRBV10-3	TRBD2	TRBJ2-1	16	CAISERLAGALNEQFF	TGTGCCATCAGTGAGAGACTAGCGGGGGCACTCAATGAGCAGTTCTTC
few	TRBV3-1	TRBD1	TRBJ2-5	18	CASSAPGDGTGRYETQYF	TGTGCCAGCAGCGCTCCCGGGGACGGGACAGGGCGATACGAGACCCAGTACTTC
many	TRBV29-1	TRBD1	TRBJ2-7	12	CSAIQGVNEQYF	TGCAGCGCCATACAGGGGGTGAACGAGCAGTACTTC
many	TRBV7-2	-	TRBJ2-1	12	CASSLLYGEQFF	TGTGCCAGCAGCTTACTTTACGGTGAGCAGTTCTTC
many	TRBV12-3/TRBV12-4	TRBD1	TRBJ1-2	15	CASSLDAGGGYGYTF	TGTGCCAGCAGTTTAGACGCAGGGGGAGGCTATGGCTACACCTTC
many	TRBV11-2	TRBD1	TRBJ2-1	13	CASSLVTGDEQFF	TGTGCCAGCAGCCTGGTGACAGGGGATGAGCAGTTCTTC
many	TRBV10-3	-	TRBJ1-1	11	CAIGEVAEAFF	TGTGCCATCGGAGAGGTGGCCGAAGCTTTCTTT
many	TRBV5-1	TRBD1	TRBJ1-3	16	CASRMGTGNSGNTIYF	TGCGCCAGCAGAATGGGGACAGGGAACTCTGGAAACACCATATATTTT
many	TRBV5-4	TRBD2	TRBJ2-1	15	CASSVGTSRVNEQFF	TGTGCCAGCAGCGTAGGGACTAGTAGGGTTAATGAGCAGTTCTTC
-	TRBV19	-	TRBJ1-3	16	CASSDSAPASGNTIYF	TGTGCCAGTAGTGACTCGGCCCCAGCCTCTGGAAACACCATATATTTT
many	TRBV18	-	TRBJ1-5	14	CASSPESRGQPQHF	TGTGCCAGCTCACCAGAAAGCAGGGGTCAGCCCCAGCATTTT
few	TRBV20-1	TRBD2	TRBJ2-1	17	CSARGSGSGGSYNEQFF	TGCAGTGCTAGGGGTAGCGGGAGCGGGGGCTCCTACAATGAGCAGTTCTTC
many	TRBV20-1	-	TRBJ2-7	14	CSARSHGASYEQYF	TGCAGTGCTAGATCCCATGGGGCTTCCTACGAGCAGTACTTC
many	TRBV5-1	-	TRBJ2-3	14	CASSLGQGLDTQYF	TGCGCCAGCAGCTTGGGACAGGGACTAGATACGCAGTATTTT
many	TRBV7-9	-	TRBJ1-4	12	CASSLEGEKLFF	TGTGCCAGCAGCTTAGAGGGAGAAAAACTGTTTTTT
many	TRBV5-5	-	TRBJ2-7	14	CASSSPTGTYEQYF	TGTGCCAGCAGCTCCCCAACAGGGACCTACGAGCAGTACTTC
-	TRBV18	TRBD2	TRBJ2-1	17	CASSPTGTLAALGEQFF	TGTGCCAGCTCACCAACCGGTACCCTAGCGGCCCTCGGGGAGCAGTTCTTC
few	TRBV4-2	-	TRBJ1-4	17	CASSQRGRGATNEKLFF	TGTGCCAGCAGCCAACGAGGAAGAGGCGCAACTAATGAAAAACTGTTTTTT
-	TRBV7-6	TRBD1	TRBJ2-1	15	CASSLGTGLYNEQFF	TGTGCCAGCAGCTTGGGGACAGGGCTTTACAATGAGCAGTTCTTC
many	TRBV13	TRBD1	TRBJ1-2	15	CASSSSDRGRYGYTF	TGTGCCAGCAGCTCCTCAGACAGGGGACGCTATGGCTACACCTTC